One sample yielded the 12 T cell receptor beta chains listed below, sequenced in a study of cytomegalovirus exposure and HLA in healthy donors. Researchers ran the PCR with 60 Vbeta and 13 Jbeta primers. Profiled with immunoSEQ multiplex PCR; TCRdb holds only in-frame clones, not every one. The sample shows just over 150,000 clones, approximately 76% of them seen only once. The sequenced material came from PBMCs. These receptors came from a female donor in good health and CMV-seronegative.

J is TRBJ2-3 and V is TRBV7-9; 7 positions agree with TRBD2. The CDR3 length is 16 residues. Germline CDR1 and CDR2: SEHNR and FQNEAQ (reference sequence). The trim removed 4 bases at V and 0 bases at J, leaving 7 bases unmatched. The CDR3 DNA follows: TGTGCCAGCAGCTCCTCGGGGGGATCTAGCACAGATACGCAGTATTTT. Translating it yields CASSSSGGSSTDTQYF.

This clone was observed a handful of times. The chain carries TRBV28 and TRBJ2-5, with 9 bases that match TRBD1. The DNA end lines up better with TRBJ2-7; the J call may be wrong. The CDR3 has 15 amino acids. CDR1 and CDR2 (germline): MDHEN, SYDVKM. The CDR3 here is CASRLPGTGNDEQYF. Here the CDR3 DNA reads TGTGCCAGCAGACTACCCGGGACAGGGAACGACGAGCAGTACTTC.

This clone was counted only a few times. The chain employs TRBV5-1 and TRBJ1-1; D uncertain. Trimming removed 0 bases at V and 4 bases at J, with 10 bases between. CDR1 SGHRS and CDR2 YFSETQ come from the germline V gene. The CDR3 spans 14 residues. The CDR3 here is CASSLEAGTTEAFF. The CDR3 nucleotides are TGCGCCAGCAGCTTGGAGGCGGGAACCACTGAAGCTTTCTTT.

The V call is TRBV5-1, the J call TRBJ1-2, with 7 bases matching TRBD1. The CDR3 covers 15 residues. Unmatched junction bases numbered 9, after V lost 5 bases and J lost 2 bases. CDR1 is SGHRS, CDR2 YFSETQ, per germline. CDR3 bases: TGCGCCAGCAGGCAAACCGGGACAGACAACTATGGCTACACCTTC. Amino acid sequence: CASRQTGTDNYGYTF.

V is TRBV2 and J is TRBJ2-5; D ambiguous. The germline V and J ends were trimmed by 3 bases and 2 bases, with 7 bases remaining between them. This CDR3 has 13 amino acids. CDR1 is SNHLY, CDR2 FYNNEI, per germline. DNA of the CDR3: TGTGCCAGCAGTGACTTAGAACAAGAGACCCAGTACTTC. Translating it yields CASSDLEQETQYF.

The chain uses TRBV5-1 and TRBJ2-3; 10 positions match TRBD2. CDR1 is SGHRS and CDR2 is YFSETQ in the germline V gene. The CDR3 loop spans 15 amino acids. Unmatched junction bases numbered 6, after V lost 4 bases and J lost 4 bases. The CDR3 bases are TGCGCCAGCAGCCCCCTAGCGGGAGTCCCAGATACGCAGTATTTT. It yields the protein CASSPLAGVPDTQYF.

The rearrangement links TRBV10-3 to TRBJ2-3; no clear D. The V end lost 4 bases, the J end lost 0 bases, and 11 bases lay between the germline ends. CDR1 is ENHRY and CDR2 is SYGVKD in the germline V gene. The CDR3 is 15 amino acids. This CDR3 reads CAISAAVTSTDTQYF. The DNA of the CDR3 is TGTGCCATCAGTGCGGCAGTGACTAGCACAGATACGCAGTATTTT.

This clone was seen just once. The chain recombines TRBV29-1 with TRBJ1-1; no clear D gene. The CDR3 consists of 12 residues. The germline CDR1 and CDR2 sequences are SQVTM and ANQGSEA. V was trimmed by 3 bases and J by 1 base, leaving 6 bases between them. The CDR3 DNA reads as TGCAGCGTTGACCCTCGGAACACTGAAGCTTTCTTT. This sequence encodes CSVDPRNTEAFF.

This chain joins TRBV18 and TRBJ2-7; 10 nucleotides line up with TRBD2. Unmatched junction bases numbered 2, after V lost 3 bases and J lost 0 bases. The CDR3 has 15 residues. Germline CDR1 KGHSH, CDR2 LQKENI. CDR3 in DNA: TGTGCCAGCTCACCGGGACTAGCGAACTCCTACGAGCAGTACTTC. Translating it yields CASSPGLANSYEQYF.

This clone was seen a handful of times. This rearrangement joins TRBV30 to TRBJ1-2; D possibly corresponds to TRBD1 (5 bases). Trimming left V 0 bases short and J 2 bases short, with 13 bases between. CDR3 length equals 15 residues. Germline V gives CDR1 GTSNPN, CDR2 SVGIG (reference sequence). DNA of the CDR3: TGTGCCTGGAGTGTGGAGTGGGGCAGCAACTATGGCTACACCTTC. It specifies CAWSVEWGSNYGYTF.

The genes are TRBV30 and TRBJ1-1; unclear D gene. The CDR3 runs 13 residues. Germline V gene sequence: CDR1 GTSNPN, CDR2 SVGIG (reference sequence). V was trimmed by 0 bases and J by 1 base, leaving 6 bases between them. In DNA, the CDR3 is TGTGCCTGGAGTGTGTCAGAGAACACTGAAGCTTTCTTT. Encoded protein: CAWSVSENTEAFF.

The chain is built from TRBV9 and TRBJ1-2; 8 positions match TRBD1. The CDR3 sequence is 14 residues long. CDR1 and CDR2 (germline): SGDLS, YYNGEE. Trimming cost V 4 bases and J 2 bases; bases outside gene matches: 4. CDR3 DNA sequence: TGTGCCAGCAGCCCACAGGGGGGGAACTATGGCTACACCTTC. Translation gives CASSPQGGNYGYTF. The whole variable domain, filled in from reference TRBV9 and TRBJ1-2, reads DSGVTQTPKHLITATGQRVTLRCSPRSGDLSVYWYQQSLDQGLQFLIQYYNGEERAKGNILERFSAQQFPDLHSELNLSSLELGDSALYFCASSPQGGNYGYTFGSGTRLTVV.